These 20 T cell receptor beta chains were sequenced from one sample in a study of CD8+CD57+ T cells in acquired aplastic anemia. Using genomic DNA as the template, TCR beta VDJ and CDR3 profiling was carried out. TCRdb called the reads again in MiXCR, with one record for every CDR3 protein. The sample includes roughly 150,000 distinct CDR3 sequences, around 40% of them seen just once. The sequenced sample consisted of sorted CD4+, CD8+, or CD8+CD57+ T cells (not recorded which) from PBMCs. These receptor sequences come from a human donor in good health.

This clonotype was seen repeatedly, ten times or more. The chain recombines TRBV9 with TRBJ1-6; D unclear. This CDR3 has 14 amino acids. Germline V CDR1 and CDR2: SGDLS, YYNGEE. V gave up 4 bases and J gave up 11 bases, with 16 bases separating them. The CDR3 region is CASSSVGSPAPLHF. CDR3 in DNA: TGTGCCAGCAGCAGCGTCGGGAGCCCGGCACCCCTCCACTTT.

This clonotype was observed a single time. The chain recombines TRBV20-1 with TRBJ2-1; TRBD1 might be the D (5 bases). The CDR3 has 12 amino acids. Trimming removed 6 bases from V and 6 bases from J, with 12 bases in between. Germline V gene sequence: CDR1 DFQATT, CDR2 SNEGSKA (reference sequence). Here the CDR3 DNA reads TGCAGTGCGACGCAGGGTCTCAATGAGCAGTTCTTC. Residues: CSATQGLNEQFF.

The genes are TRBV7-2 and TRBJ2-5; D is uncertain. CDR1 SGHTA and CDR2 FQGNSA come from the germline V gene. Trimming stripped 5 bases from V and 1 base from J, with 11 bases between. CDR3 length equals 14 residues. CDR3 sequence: CASSLNPGQETQYF. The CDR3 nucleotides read TGTGCCAGCAGCCTAAATCCAGGCCAAGAGACCCAGTACTTC.

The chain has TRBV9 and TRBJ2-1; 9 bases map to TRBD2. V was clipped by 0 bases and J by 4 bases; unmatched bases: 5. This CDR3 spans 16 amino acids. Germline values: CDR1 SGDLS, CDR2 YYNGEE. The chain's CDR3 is CASSVVPAGGYNEQFF. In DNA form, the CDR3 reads TGTGCCAGCAGCGTAGTCCCCGCGGGAGGGTACAATGAGCAGTTCTTC.

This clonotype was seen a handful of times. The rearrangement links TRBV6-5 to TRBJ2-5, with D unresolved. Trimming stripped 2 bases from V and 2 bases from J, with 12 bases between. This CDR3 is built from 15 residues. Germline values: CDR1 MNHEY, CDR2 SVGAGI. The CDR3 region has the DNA TGTGCCAGCAGTTACGGGCCGGTGGATCAAGAGACCCAGTACTTC. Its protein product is CASSYGPVDQETQYF.

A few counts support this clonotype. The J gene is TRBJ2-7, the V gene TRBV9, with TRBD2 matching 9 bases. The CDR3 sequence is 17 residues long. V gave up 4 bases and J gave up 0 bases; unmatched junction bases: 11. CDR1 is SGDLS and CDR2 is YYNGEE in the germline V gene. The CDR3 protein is CASSPAGNSGSSYEQYF. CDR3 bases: TGTGCCAGCAGCCCCGCAGGTAATAGCGGGAGCTCCTACGAGCAGTACTTC.

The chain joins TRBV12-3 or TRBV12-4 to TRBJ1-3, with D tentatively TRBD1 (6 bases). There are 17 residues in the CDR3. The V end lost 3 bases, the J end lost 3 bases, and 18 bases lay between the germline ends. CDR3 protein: CASSLEGGGRGGNTIYF. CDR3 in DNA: TGTGCCAGCAGTTTGGAGGGGGGGGGGCGCGGTGGAAACACCATATATTTT.

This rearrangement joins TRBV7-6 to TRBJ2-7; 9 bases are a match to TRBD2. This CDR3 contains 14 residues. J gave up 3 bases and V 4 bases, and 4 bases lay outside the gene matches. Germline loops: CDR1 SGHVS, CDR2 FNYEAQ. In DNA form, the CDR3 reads TGTGCCAGCAGCTCTCGGACTAGCGACTACGAGCAGTACTTC. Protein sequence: CASSSRTSDYEQYF.

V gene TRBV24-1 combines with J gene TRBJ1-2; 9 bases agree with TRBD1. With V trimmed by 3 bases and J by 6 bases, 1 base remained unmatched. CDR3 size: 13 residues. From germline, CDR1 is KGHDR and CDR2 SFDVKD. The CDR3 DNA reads TGTGCCACCAGTGATACAGGGGGCGATGGCTACACCTTC. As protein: CATSDTGGDGYTF.

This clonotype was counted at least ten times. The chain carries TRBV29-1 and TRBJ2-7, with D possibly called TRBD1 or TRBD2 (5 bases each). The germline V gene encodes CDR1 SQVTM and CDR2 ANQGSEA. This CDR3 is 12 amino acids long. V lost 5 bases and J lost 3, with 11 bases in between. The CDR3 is CSVLRGNYEQYF. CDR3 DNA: TGCAGCGTTCTGAGGGGAAACTACGAGCAGTACTTC.

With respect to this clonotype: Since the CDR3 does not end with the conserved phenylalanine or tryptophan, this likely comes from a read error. CDR3 sequence reads: CSATPSGTNYAQYL. In DNA, the CDR3 is TGCAGTGCTACTCCTAGCGGCACTAACTACGCGCAGTACCTC. The V gene is TRBV20-1, the J gene TRBJ2-7; 7 bases agree with TRBD2. CDR1 DFQATT and CDR2 SNEGSKA come from the germline V gene (reference sequence). The CDR3 totals 14 residues.

Written as DNA, the CDR3 is TGTGCCATCGGAAGAGGAGGGACTCCTGATGGCTACACCTTC. It codes for CAIGRGGTPDGYTF. The chain combines TRBV2 with TRBJ1-2, with D maybe TRBD1 (5 bases). The CDR3 spans 14 residues. V lost 10 bases and J 6 bases, leaving 21 bases between the germline ends. Germline V gene sequence: CDR1 SNHLY, CDR2 FYNNEI.

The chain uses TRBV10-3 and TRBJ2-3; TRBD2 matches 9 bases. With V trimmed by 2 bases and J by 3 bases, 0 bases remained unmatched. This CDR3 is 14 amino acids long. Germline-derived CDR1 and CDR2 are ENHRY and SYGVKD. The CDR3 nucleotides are TGTGCCATCAGTGAGACTAGCGGGACAGATACGCAGTATTTT. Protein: CAISETSGTDTQYF.

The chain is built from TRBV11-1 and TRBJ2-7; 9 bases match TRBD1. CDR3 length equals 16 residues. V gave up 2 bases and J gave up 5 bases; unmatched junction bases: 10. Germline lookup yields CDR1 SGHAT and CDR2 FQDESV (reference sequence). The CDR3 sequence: CASSLLRTGGYDEQYF. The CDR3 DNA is TGTGCCAGCAGCTTATTACGCACAGGGGGCTACGACGAGCAGTACTTC.

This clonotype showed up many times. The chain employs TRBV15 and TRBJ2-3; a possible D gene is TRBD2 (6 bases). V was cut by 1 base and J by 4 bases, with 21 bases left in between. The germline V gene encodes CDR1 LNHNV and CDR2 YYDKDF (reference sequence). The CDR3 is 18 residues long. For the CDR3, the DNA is TGTGCCACCAGCAGAGGAACGAAAGGTCTCGGGAGTGCAGATACGCAGTATTTT. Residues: CATSRGTKGLGSADTQYF.

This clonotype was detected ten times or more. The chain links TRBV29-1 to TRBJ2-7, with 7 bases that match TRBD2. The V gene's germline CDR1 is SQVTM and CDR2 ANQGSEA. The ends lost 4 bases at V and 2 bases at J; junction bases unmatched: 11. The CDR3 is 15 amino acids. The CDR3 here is CSVVWWEGSTYEQYF. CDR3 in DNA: TGCAGCGTTGTTTGGTGGGAGGGGTCAACCTACGAGCAGTACTTC.

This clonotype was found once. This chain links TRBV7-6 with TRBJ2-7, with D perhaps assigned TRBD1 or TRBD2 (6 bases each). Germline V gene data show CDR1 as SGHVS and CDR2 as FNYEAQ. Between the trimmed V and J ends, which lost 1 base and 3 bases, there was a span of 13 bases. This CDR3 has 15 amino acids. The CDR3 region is CASSLEGGRDYEQYF. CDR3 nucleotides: TGTGCCAGCAGCTTAGAGGGGGGCAGGGACTACGAGCAGTACTTC.

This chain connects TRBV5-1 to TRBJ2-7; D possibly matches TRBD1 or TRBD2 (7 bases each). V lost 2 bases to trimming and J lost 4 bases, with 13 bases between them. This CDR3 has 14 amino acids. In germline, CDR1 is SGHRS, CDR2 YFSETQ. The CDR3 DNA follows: TGCGCCAGCAGCTTAGGGACAGCGGGGTACGAGCAGTACTTC. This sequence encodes CASSLGTAGYEQYF. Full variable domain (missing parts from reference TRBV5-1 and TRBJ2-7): KAGVTQTPRYLIKTRGQQVTLSCSPISGHRSVSWYQQTPGQGLQFLFEYFSETQRNKGNFPGRFSGRQFSNSRSEMNVSTLELGDSALYLCASSLGTAGYEQYFGPGTRLTVT.

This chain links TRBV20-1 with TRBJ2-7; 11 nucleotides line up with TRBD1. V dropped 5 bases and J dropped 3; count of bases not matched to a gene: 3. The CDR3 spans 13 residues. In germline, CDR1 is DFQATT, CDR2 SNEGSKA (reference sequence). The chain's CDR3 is CSAGQGARYEQYF. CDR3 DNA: TGCAGTGCTGGACAGGGGGCGCGCTACGAGCAGTACTTC.

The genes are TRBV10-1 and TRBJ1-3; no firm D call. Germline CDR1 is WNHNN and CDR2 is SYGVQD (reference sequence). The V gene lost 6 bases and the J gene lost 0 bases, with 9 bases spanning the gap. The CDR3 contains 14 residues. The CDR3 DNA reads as TGCGCCAGCAGGGAAGGGAGCTCTGGAAACACCATATATTTT. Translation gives CASREGSSGNTIYF.